This T cell receptor (beta chain) was captured in a study of synovial regulatory T cells in juvenile arthritis. Broader study findings: Blood Treg cells that were inflammation-associated showed lower TCR diversity than other blood Treg cells. Across patients, iaTreg TCR repertoires were mostly private, partly shared with synovial Teff and blood CPL. CDR3 overlap with synovial Tregs was higher for iaTregs than other blood Tregs.

Sequencing was performed with immunoSEQ multiplex PCR; in TCRdb, only in-frame clones are kept and a portion is missing. The listing contains under 10,000 clones. Details on this clone: Its target is not known.

The CDR3 spans 14 residues. Only the protein is on record. Donors were around 10 juvenile idiopathic arthritis patients with active disease. Sample: Treg cells from blood. Described subset: remaining (HLA-DR-negative) circulating blood Treg cells. The rearrangement joins TRBV5-3 to TRBJ1-4; TCRdb returns TRBD1, unconfirmable since there is no DNA. TRBV5-3 is labeled an ORF, and its function is uncertain. The clonotype was recovered from a donor aged 2-30 years with juvenile idiopathic arthritis. CDR3 region: CARSCGTDDEKLFF.